Sequencing of this T cell receptor (beta chain) was carried out in a study of monozygotic twins with inflammatory bowel disease. Whole blood, unsorted for T cells, was the source of total RNA. Each UMI, carrying a 6-nucleotide sample barcode, came from template switching. TCRdb re-called the 5' RACE reads, yielding one record per CDR3 amino acid sequence without DNA. This sample's table has about 200,000 distinct CDR3 sequences. As for this clonotype: Its matching antigen is unknown.

Study-level points and caveats: Other individuals had fewer clonotypes in common with IBD patients than with healthy twins, especially with disease activity.

The clonotype comes from a human donor with ulcerative colitis or Crohn's disease, or a healthy co-twin of an affected twin (not recorded which). Sequenced sample: blood.

The CDR3 sequence is CASSSDLEHLGGIQYF. The chain recombines TRBV27 with TRBJ2-4; TCRdb's D gene call, TRBD1, goes unchecked for lack of DNA. Germline V gives CDR1 MNHEY, CDR2 SMNVEV (reference sequence). The CDR3 consists of 16 residues.